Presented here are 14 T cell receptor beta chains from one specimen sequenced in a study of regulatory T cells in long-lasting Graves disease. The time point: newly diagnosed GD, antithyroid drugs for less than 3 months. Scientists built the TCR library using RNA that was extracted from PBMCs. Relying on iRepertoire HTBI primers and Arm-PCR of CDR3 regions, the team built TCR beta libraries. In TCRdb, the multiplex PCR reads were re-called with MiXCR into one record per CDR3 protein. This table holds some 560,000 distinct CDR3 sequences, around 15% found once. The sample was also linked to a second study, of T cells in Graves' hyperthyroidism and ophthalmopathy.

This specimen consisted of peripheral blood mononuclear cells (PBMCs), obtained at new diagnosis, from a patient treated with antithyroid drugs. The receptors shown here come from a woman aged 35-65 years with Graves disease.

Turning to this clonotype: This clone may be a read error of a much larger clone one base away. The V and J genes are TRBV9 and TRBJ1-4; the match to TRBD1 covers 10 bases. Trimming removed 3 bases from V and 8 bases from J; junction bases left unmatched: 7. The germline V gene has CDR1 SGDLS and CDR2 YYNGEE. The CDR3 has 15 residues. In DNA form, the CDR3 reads TGTGCCAGCAGCGGGGCGGGGACAGGGGACGAAAAACTGTTTTTT. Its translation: CASSGAGTGDEKLFF.

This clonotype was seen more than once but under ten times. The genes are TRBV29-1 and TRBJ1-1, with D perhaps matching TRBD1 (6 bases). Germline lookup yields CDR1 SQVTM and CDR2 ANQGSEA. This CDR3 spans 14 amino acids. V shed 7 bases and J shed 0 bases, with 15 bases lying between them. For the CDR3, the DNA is TGCAGCGCCCAGCCAGGGGACGTGAACACTGAAGCTTTCTTT. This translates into CSAQPGDVNTEAFF.

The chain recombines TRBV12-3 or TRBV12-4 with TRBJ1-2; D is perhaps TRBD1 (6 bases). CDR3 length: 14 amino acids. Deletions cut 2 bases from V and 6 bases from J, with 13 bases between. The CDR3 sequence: CASSLFSGAHGYTF. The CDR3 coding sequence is TGTGCCAGCAGTTTATTCTCGGGGGCACATGGCTACACCTTC.

The CDR3 loop is CAWSVLAGGPNEQFF. CDR3 nucleotides: TGTGCCTGGAGTGTACTAGCGGGGGGGCCAAATGAGCAGTTCTTC. V gene TRBV30 combines with J gene TRBJ2-1; TRBD2 matches 13 bases. V gave up 0 bases and J gave up 7 bases; unmatched junction bases: 3. Germline CDR1 reads GTSNPN; CDR2 reads SVGIG (reference sequence). CDR3 length equals 15 residues.

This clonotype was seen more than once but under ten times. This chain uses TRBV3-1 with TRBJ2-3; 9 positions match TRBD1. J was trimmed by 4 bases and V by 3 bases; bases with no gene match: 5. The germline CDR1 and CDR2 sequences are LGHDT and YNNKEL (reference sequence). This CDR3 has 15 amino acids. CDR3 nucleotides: TGTGCCAGCAGCCACGGACAGGGGTGGGCAGATACGCAGTATTTT. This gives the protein CASSHGQGWADTQYF.

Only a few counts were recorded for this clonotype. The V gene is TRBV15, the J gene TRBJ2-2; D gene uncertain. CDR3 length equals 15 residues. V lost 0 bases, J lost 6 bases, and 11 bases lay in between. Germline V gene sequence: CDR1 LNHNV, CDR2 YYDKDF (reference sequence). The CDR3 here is CATSRDLGPAGELFF. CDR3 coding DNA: TGTGCCACCAGCAGAGATTTGGGCCCGGCCGGGGAGCTGTTTTTT.

CDR3 nucleotide sequence: TGTGCCAGTAGCTTCACTAGCGGGGGTGAAGAGACCCAGTACTTC. Its protein product is CASSFTSGGEETQYF. The chain carries TRBV19 and TRBJ2-5, with TRBD2 matching 11 bases. After removal of 6 bases from V and 3 bases from J, the junction contained 6 bases not matched to a gene. The V gene's germline CDR1 is LNHDA and CDR2 SQIVND (reference sequence). CDR3 length: 15 amino acids. The full variable domain, in which reference TRBV19 and TRBJ2-5 provide the parts outside the CDR3, is DGGITQSPKYLFRKEGQNVTLSCEQNLNHDAMYWYRQDPGQGLRLIYYSQIVNDFQKGDIAEGYSVSREKKESFPLTVTSAQKNPTAFYLCASSFTSGGEETQYFGPGTRLLVL.

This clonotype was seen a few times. The CDR3 DNA sequence: TGCGCCAGCAGCTTGGTCCCGGGCGGGGAAGAAGAGCAGTTCTTC. As protein: CASSLVPGGEEEQFF. The chain employs TRBV5-1 and TRBJ2-1, with a tentative D call TRBD2 (6 bases). This CDR3 spans 15 amino acids. V was clipped by 0 bases and J by 10 bases, with 17 bases between them. CDR1 SGHRS and CDR2 YFSETQ come from the germline V gene.

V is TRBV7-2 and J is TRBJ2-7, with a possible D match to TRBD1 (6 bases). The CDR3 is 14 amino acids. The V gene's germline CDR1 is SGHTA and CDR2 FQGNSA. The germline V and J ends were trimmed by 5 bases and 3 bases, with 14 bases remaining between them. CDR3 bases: TGTGCCAGCAGCCACAGGGTAGTGGGCTACGAGCAGTACTTC. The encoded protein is CASSHRVVGYEQYF.

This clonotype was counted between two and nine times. Here the CDR3 reads CASMRGYNEQFF. In nucleotides, the CDR3 is TGTGCCAGCATGCGGGGATACAATGAGCAGTTCTTC. This rearrangement joins TRBV28 to TRBJ2-1, with D perhaps TRBD2 (6 bases). V dropped 7 bases and J dropped 4 bases, with 8 bases sitting between them. The CDR3 runs 12 residues. Germline V gene data show CDR1 as MDHEN and CDR2 as SYDVKM.

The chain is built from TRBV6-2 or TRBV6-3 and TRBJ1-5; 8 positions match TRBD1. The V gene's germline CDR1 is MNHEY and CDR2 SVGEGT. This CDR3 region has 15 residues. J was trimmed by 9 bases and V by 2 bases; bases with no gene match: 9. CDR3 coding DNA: TGTGCCAGCAGTTACGGGGGGCAGGGGGCGCGGCCCCAGCATTTT. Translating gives CASSYGGQGARPQHF.

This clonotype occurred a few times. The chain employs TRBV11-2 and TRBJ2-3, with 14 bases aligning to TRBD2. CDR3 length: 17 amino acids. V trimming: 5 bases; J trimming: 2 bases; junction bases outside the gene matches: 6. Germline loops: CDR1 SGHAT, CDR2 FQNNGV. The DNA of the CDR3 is TGTGCCAGCAGCCAGGGACTAGCGGGGGCCAACACAGATACGCAGTATTTT. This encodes CASSQGLAGANTDTQYF.

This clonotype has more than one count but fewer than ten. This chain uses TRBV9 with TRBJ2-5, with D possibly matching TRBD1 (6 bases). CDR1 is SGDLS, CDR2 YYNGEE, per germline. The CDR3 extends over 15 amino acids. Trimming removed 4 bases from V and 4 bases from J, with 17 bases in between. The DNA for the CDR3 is TGTGCCAGCAGCCCCCCCCAAGGGGGTATAGAGACCCAGTACTTC. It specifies CASSPPQGGIETQYF.

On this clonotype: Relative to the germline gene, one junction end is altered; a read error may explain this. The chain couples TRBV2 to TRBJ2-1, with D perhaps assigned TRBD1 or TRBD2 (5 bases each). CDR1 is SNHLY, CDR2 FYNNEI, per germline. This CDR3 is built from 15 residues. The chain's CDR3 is CASSRVGTRNNEQFF. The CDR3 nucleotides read TGCGCCAGCAGCCGCGTCGGGACCCGGAACAATGAGCAGTTCTTC.